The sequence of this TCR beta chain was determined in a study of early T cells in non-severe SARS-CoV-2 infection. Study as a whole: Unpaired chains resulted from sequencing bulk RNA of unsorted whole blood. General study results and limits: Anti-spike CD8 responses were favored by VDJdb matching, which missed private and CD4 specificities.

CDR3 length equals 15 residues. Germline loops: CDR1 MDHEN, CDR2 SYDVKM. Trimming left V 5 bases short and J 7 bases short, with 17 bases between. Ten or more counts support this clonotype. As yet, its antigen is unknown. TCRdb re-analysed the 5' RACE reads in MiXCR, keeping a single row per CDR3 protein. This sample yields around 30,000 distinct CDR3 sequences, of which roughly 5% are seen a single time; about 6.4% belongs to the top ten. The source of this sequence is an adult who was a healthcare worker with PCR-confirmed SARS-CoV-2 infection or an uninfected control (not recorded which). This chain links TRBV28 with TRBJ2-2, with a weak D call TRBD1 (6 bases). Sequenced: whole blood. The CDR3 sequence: CASSQGPTSGGELFF. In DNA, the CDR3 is TGTGCCAGCAGTCAGGGGCCCACCAGCGGCGGGGAGCTGTTTTTT.